The text below deals with one T cell receptor (beta chain). Per the original methods: From reference gene primer amplification, estimates of nucleated cell counts were derived. Method: immunoSEQ multiplex PCR; TCRdb's copy keeps in-frame clones and lacks some. Clone size and the V and J calls come from that table; the DNA yielded D and trimming. The table includes about 74,000 clones, 88% detected once. These data originate in a study of blood T cell repertoires in COVID-19. Study-wide context: Whether acute or convalescent, the COVID-19 samples came from the United States, Italy and Spain. Sources were T cells, B-cell-depleted T cells, or PBMCs; the material itself was cDNA or gDNA.

Deletions cut 4 bases from V and 1 base from J, with 5 bases between. The CDR3 consists of 12 residues. CDR1 is SGDLS, CDR2 YYNGEE, per germline. The specimen was peripheral blood. J is TRBJ2-5 and V is TRBV9, with D unclear. This clonotype originated in a woman aged 80 or over with active or convalescent COVID-19. This chain's CDR3 is CASSLFQETQYF. The CDR3 coding sequence is TGTGCCAGCAGCCTTTTCCAAGAGACCCAGTACTTC.